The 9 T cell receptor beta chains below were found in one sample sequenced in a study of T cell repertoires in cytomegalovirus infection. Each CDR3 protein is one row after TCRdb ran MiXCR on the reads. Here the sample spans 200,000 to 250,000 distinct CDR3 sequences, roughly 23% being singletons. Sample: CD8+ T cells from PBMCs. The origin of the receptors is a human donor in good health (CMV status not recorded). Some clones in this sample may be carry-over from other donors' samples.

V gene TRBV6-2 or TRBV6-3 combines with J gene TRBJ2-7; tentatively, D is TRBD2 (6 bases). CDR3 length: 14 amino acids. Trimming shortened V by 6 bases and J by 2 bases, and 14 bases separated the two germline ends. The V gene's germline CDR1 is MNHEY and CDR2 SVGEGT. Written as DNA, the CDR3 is TGTGCCAGCAGCCAAGGGACTCCTCCCTACGAGCAGTACTTC. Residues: CASSQGTPPYEQYF.

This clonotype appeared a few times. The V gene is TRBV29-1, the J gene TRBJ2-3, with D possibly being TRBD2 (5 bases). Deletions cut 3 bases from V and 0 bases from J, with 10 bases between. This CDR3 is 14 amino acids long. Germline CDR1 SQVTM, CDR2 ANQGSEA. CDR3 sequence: CSVDPGSSTDTQYF. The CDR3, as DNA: TGCAGCGTTGACCCGGGGAGCAGCACAGATACGCAGTATTTT.

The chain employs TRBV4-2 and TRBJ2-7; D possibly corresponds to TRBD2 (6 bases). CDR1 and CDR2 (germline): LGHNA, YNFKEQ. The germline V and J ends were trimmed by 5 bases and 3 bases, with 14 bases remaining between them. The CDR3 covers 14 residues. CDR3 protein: CASSKWAGYYEQYF. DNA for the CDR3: TGTGCCAGCAGCAAGTGGGCGGGGTACTACGAGCAGTACTTC.

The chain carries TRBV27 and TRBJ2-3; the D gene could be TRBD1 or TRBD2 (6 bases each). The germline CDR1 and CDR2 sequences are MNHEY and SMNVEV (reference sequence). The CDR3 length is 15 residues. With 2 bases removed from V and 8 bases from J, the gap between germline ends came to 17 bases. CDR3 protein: CASSLDRLGGRTQYF. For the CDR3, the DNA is TGTGCCAGCAGTTTAGACCGACTTGGGGGGCGTACGCAGTATTTT.

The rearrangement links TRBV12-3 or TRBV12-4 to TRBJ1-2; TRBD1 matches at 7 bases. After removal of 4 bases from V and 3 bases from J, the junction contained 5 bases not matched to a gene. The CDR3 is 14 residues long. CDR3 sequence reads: CASSSPGQYYGYTF. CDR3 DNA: TGTGCCAGCAGTTCACCGGGACAGTACTATGGCTACACCTTC.

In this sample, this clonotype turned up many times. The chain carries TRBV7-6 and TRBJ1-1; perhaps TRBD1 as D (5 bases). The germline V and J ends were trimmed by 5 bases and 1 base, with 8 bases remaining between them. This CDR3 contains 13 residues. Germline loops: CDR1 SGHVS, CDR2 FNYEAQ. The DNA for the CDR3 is TGTGCCAGCAGCCCCGGGGCGAACACTGAAGCTTTCTTT. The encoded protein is CASSPGANTEAFF.

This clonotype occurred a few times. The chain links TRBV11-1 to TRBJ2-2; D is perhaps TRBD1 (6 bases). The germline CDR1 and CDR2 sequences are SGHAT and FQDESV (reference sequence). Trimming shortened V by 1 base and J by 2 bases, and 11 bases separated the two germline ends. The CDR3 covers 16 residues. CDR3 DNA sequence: TGTGCCAGCAGCTTAGTTCGACAGGCTAACACCGGGGAGCTGTTTTTT. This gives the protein CASSLVRQANTGELFF.

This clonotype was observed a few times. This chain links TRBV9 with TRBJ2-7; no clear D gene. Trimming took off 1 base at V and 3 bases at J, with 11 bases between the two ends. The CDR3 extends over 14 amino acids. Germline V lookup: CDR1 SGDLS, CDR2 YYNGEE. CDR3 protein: CASSVRLGSYEQYF. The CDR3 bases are TGTGCCAGCAGCGTACGACTGGGCAGCTACGAGCAGTACTTC.

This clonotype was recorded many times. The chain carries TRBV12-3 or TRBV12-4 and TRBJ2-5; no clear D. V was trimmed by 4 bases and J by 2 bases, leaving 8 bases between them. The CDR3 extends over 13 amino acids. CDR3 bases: TGTGCCAGCAGTTCGTCTAGGCAAGAGACCCAGTACTTC. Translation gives CASSSSRQETQYF.